Following are 10 T cell receptor beta chains from one sample sequenced in a study of cytomegalovirus exposure and HLA in healthy donors. The PCR was carried out with 60 Vbeta primers and 13 Jbeta primers. The method was immunoSEQ multiplex PCR; TCRdb's version includes in-frame clones alone and lacks a portion of them. The sample consists of about 120,000 clones, more than 60% of them appearing once. Sequenced material: PBMCs. The receptor set was obtained from a man in his forties in good health and CMV-seropositive.

The chain joins TRBV7-3 to TRBJ2-3, with D perhaps TRBD1 (6 bases). Trimming removed 2 bases at V and 2 bases at J, with 14 bases between. CDR1 and CDR2 from the germline V gene are SGHTA and FQGTGA. The CDR3 loop spans 16 amino acids. The DNA for the CDR3 is TGTGCCAGCAGCTTACAGGGGCGGGCCGTCACAGATACGCAGTATTTT. Protein: CASSLQGRAVTDTQYF.

The chain joins TRBV7-9 to TRBJ1-4, with D possibly being TRBD1 (6 bases). Trimming took 1 base from V and 4 from J, leaving 19 bases between them. Germline V gives CDR1 SEHNR, CDR2 FQNEAQ (reference sequence). This CDR3 has 18 amino acids. The DNA of the CDR3 is TGTGCCAGCAGCTTAGGGCGGGCCCCAGGGGCTCGTAATGAAAAACTGTTTTTT. Its protein is CASSLGRAPGARNEKLFF. The whole variable domain, filled in from reference TRBV7-9 and TRBJ1-4, reads DTGVSQNPRHKITKRGQNVTFRCDPISEHNRLYWYRQTLGQGPEFLTYFQNEAQLEKSRLLSDRFSAERPKGSFSTLEIQRTEQGDSAMYLCASSLGRAPGARNEKLFFGSGTQLSVL.

The chain joins TRBV27 to TRBJ1-4; D gene unclear. V shed 4 bases and J shed 6 bases, with 12 bases lying between them. CDR3 length: 14 residues. The germline V gene encodes CDR1 MNHEY and CDR2 SMNVEV (reference sequence). The DNA of the CDR3 is TGTGCCAGCAGTTCTTCATTGGGCGATGAAAAACTGTTTTTT. The encoded protein is CASSSSLGDEKLFF.

The chain links TRBV5-4 to TRBJ1-2, with D possibly TRBD1 on 6 matching bases. The CDR3 covers 15 residues. Looked up from germline, CDR1 is SGHNT and CDR2 is YYREEE (reference sequence). V was trimmed by 4 bases and J by 5 bases, leaving 18 bases between them. The CDR3 DNA reads TGTGCCAGCAGCGCCGGGACAACGAGGCCTTATGGCTACACCTTC. Its protein is CASSAGTTRPYGYTF.

The chain couples TRBV11-2 to TRBJ2-5; 7 bases map to TRBD2. This CDR3 comprises 14 residues. V was clipped by 3 bases and J by 5 bases; unmatched bases: 6. Germline loops: CDR1 SGHAT, CDR2 FQNNGV. The CDR3 spells CASSFRSAGETQYF. In DNA, the CDR3 is TGTGCCAGCAGCTTCCGATCAGCGGGGGAGACCCAGTACTTC. The full variable domain, completed using reference TRBV11-2 and TRBJ2-5, is EAGVAQSPRYKIIEKRQSVAFWCNPISGHATLYWYQQILGQGPKLLIQFQNNGVVDDSQLPKDRFSAERLKGVDSTLKIQPAKLEDSAVYLCASSFRSAGETQYFGPGTRLLVL.

The J gene is TRBJ1-2, the V gene TRBV28, with 11 nucleotides matching TRBD1. CDR1 and CDR2 from the germline V gene are MDHEN and SYDVKM. This CDR3 comprises 16 residues. Germline trimming cut 5 bases from V and 7 bases from J; bases unmatched to any gene: 12. The DNA of the CDR3 is TGTGCCAGCAGTCTCGGACAGGGGGCTACTTCTCGTGGCTACACCTTC. Protein: CASSLGQGATSRGYTF.

V is TRBV10-1 and J is TRBJ1-5, with D unclear. CDR3 length equals 13 residues. The germline V and J ends were trimmed by 5 bases and 2 bases, with 7 bases remaining between them. Germline V gene data show CDR1 as WNHNN and CDR2 as SYGVQD (reference sequence). CDR3 sequence (DNA): TGCGCCAGCAGTACCGGGGGCAATCAGCCCCAGCATTTT. The encoded protein is CASSTGGNQPQHF.

V and J are TRBV5-1 and TRBJ1-2, with D maybe TRBD1 (6 bases). CDR1 is SGHRS, CDR2 YFSETQ, per germline. The CDR3 covers 15 residues. V was shortened by 0 bases and J by 4 bases, with 13 bases between the two germline ends. CDR3 bases: TGCGCCAGCAGCTTGGCACCAGGGGTGACCTATGGCTACACCTTC. Its translation is CASSLAPGVTYGYTF.

In this sample, this clone turned up a few times. J is TRBJ2-7 and V is TRBV5-5; TRBD1 might be the D (6 bases). Germline CDR1 SGHKS, CDR2 YYEKEE (reference sequence). V lost 0 bases and J lost 4, with 11 bases in between. The CDR3 has 14 amino acids. The CDR3 region is CASSLDTGFYEQYF. CDR3 nucleotide sequence: TGTGCCAGCAGCTTGGATACAGGGTTTTACGAGCAGTACTTC. Full variable domain (rest looked up from reference TRBV5-5 and TRBJ2-7): DAGVTQSPTHLIKTRGQQVTLRCSPISGHKSVSWYQQVLGQGPQFIFQYYEKEERGRGNFPDRFSARQFPNYSSELNVNALLLGDSALYLCASSLDTGFYEQYFGPGTRLTVT.

Only a few counts were recorded for this clone. This sequence joins TRBV29-1 and TRBJ1-2; 8 nucleotides match TRBD1. The J segment lost 4 bases and the V segment lost 6 bases, leaving 10 bases of the junction unmatched. The CDR3 consists of 14 residues. Germline CDR1 and CDR2: SQVTM and ANQGSEA. This CDR3 reads CSVARDRNIYGYTF. In DNA form, the CDR3 reads TGCAGCGTCGCCCGGGACAGGAACATCTATGGCTACACCTTC.